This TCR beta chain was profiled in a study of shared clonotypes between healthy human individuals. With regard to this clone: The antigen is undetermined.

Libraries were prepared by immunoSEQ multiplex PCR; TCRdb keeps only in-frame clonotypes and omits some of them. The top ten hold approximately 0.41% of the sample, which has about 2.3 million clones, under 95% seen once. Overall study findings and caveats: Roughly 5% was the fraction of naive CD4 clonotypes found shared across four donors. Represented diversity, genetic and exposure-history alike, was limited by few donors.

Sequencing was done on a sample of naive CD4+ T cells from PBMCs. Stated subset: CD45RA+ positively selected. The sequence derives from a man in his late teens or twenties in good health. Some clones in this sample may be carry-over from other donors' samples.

The CDR3 spells CASNLAGGPGELFF. The DNA of the CDR3 is TGTGCCAGCAACCTAGCGGGAGGTCCCGGGGAGCTGTTTTTT. The chain has TRBV28 and TRBJ2-2; TRBD2 aligns across 11 bases. The CDR3 length is 14 residues. Germline V gives CDR1 MDHEN, CDR2 SYDVKM. Trimming cost V 7 bases and J 6 bases; bases outside gene matches: 4.